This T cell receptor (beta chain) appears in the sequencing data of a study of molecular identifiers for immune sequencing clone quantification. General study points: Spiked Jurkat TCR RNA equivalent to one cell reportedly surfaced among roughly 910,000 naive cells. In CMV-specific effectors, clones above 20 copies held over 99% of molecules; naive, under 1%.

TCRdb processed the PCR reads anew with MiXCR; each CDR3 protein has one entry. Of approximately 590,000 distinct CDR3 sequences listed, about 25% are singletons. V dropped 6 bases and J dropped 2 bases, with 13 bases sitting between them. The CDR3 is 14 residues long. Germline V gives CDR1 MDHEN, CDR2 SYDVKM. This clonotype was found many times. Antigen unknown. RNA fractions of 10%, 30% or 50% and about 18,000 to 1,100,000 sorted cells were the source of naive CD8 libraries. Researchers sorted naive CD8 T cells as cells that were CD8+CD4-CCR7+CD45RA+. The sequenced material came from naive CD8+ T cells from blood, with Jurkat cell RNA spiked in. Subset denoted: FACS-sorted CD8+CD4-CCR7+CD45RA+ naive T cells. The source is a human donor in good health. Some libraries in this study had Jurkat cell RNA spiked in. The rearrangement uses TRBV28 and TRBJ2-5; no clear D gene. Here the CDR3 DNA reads TGTGCCAGCAGCCTCCGGATGCGACAAGAGACCCAGTACTTC. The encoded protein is CASSLRMRQETQYF.